This TCR beta chain was documented in a study of T cells in Graves' hyperthyroidism and ophthalmopathy. The hyperthyroidism patients had all been newly diagnosed, and their disease duration was under 2 months. Their ages ranged from 18 to 65 years. Researchers amplified the TCR beta CDR3 regions from RNA transcripts. During a first-round RT-PCR of the TCR CDR3, the HTBI primer set was used. MiXCR, applied by TCRdb to the multiplex PCR reads, yields one record per CDR3 protein. This sample has a few hundred thousand distinct CDR3 sequences, with about half found just once. J was trimmed by 0 bases and V by 3 bases; bases with no gene match: 5. Germline CDR1 SGHVS, CDR2 FQNEAQ. The CDR3 runs to 15 residues. In this sample, this clonotype turned up many times.

The TCR originated in a woman aged 18 to 35 with Graves' hyperthyroidism. V is TRBV7-8 and J is TRBJ2-7, with 7 bases matching TRBD2. Input material: peripheral blood or thyroid tissue (not recorded which). CDR3 sequence: CASSFTTSASYEQYF. The CDR3 coding sequence is TGTGCCAGCAGCTTTACCACTAGCGCCTCCTACGAGCAGTACTTC.